These 16 T cell receptor beta chains were sequenced from one sample in a study of T cell responses to AZD1222 COVID-19 vaccine. Data came from immunoSEQ multiplex PCR; TCRdb stores just in-frame clones and leaves some out. This sample has under 200,000 clones, with approximately 94% found just once. Here the sequenced sample was peripheral blood, taken on day 0 of AZD1222 vaccination. The source is an adult in good health.

This rearrangement joins TRBV7-8 to TRBJ2-1, with unresolved D. The germline V gene has CDR1 SGHVS and CDR2 FQNEAQ. V lost 1 base and J lost 5, with 3 bases in between. The CDR3 contains 12 residues. In nucleotides, the CDR3 is TGTGCCAGCAGCTTAGGGCACAATGAGCAGTTCTTC. Translation: CASSLGHNEQFF.

The rearrangement joins TRBV6-5 to TRBJ2-7; the D call may be TRBD1 or TRBD2 (5 bases each). Germline assignment: CDR1 MNHEY and CDR2 SVGAGI. The CDR3 extends over 15 amino acids. Trimming shortened V by 6 bases and J by 3 bases, and 18 bases separated the two germline ends. The DNA for the CDR3 is TGTGCCAGCAGCCCCGGAGAGGGGTTTGGCTACGAGCAGTACTTC. It codes for CASSPGEGFGYEQYF.

This rearrangement joins TRBV13 to TRBJ2-1; 8 positions match TRBD2. This CDR3 spans 16 amino acids. The germline V gene encodes CDR1 PRHDT and CDR2 FYEKMQ (reference sequence). V lost 0 bases to trimming and J lost 7 bases; unmatched junction nucleotides: 8. DNA of the CDR3: TGTGCCAGCAGCTTAGGAGCGCGGGGGGAGAGAAATGAGCAGTTCTTC. This translates into CASSLGARGERNEQFF.

This chain connects TRBV5-1 to TRBJ2-7; D might be TRBD1 (5 bases). Trimming stripped 4 bases from V and 0 bases from J, with 8 bases between. This CDR3 is built from 13 residues. Per germline, CDR1 SGHRS and CDR2 YFSETQ. CDR3 sequence reads: CASSPGASYEQYF. CDR3 DNA sequence: TGCGCCAGCAGCCCTGGGGCCTCCTACGAGCAGTACTTC.

On this clone itself: The junction shows a germline mismatch at one end, possibly a read error. The chain employs TRBV5-6 and TRBJ2-2; D not resolved. This CDR3 is built from 15 residues. Germline CDR1 is SGHDT and CDR2 is YYEEEE. DNA of the CDR3: TGTGCCAGCAGCCTGGTAGTCTCGAACGCCGGGGAGCTGTTTTTT. This gives the protein CASSLVVSNAGELFF.

This clone has a handful of counts. The J gene is TRBJ1-1, the V gene TRBV28; D gene ambiguous. Germline V gene lookup returns CDR1 MDHEN and CDR2 SYDVKM. CDR3 size: 11 residues. Trimming removed 7 bases from V and 2 bases from J, with 5 bases in between. The CDR3 is CASKLNTEAFF. Written as DNA, the CDR3 is TGTGCCAGCAAGCTCAACACTGAAGCTTTCTTT.

The gene calls are TRBV7-3 and TRBJ2-1; 10 nucleotides match TRBD2. Losses at the gene ends were 4 bases for V and 3 bases for J; bases not matched to a gene: 3. Germline V lookup: CDR1 SGHTA, CDR2 FQGTGA. This CDR3 is built from 15 residues. The CDR3 sequence: CASSSSGSLYNEQFF. The CDR3 nucleotides are TGTGCCAGCAGCTCTAGCGGGAGTCTCTACAATGAGCAGTTCTTC.

The chain uses TRBV29-1 and TRBJ2-3; 7 nucleotides match TRBD2. Germline CDR1 SQVTM, CDR2 ANQGSEA. The length of the CDR3 is 15 residues. With 2 bases clipped from V and 2 bases from J, the junction kept 7 bases outside the gene matches. Here the CDR3 reads CSVETRGRATDTQYF. CDR3 nucleotides: TGCAGCGTTGAAACTCGAGGGAGGGCCACAGATACGCAGTATTTT.

The chain has TRBV3-1 (or the pseudogene TRBV3-2) and TRBJ2-3, with TRBD2 identical over 9 bases. J gave up 1 base and V 4 bases, and 9 bases lay outside the gene matches. CDR1 LGHDT and CDR2 YNNKEL come from the germline V gene (reference sequence). This CDR3 is built from 17 residues. The CDR3 loop is CASSRSGLAFGTDTQYF. The CDR3 DNA reads as TGTGCCAGCAGCCGATCGGGACTAGCCTTCGGCACAGATACGCAGTATTTT.

The chain has TRBV6-5 and TRBJ1-2, with D possibly TRBD1 on 6 matching bases. Trimming removed 3 bases from V and 6 bases from J, with 14 bases in between. This CDR3 has 14 residues. Germline V CDR1 and CDR2: MNHEY, SVGAGI. CDR3 nucleotide sequence: TGTGCCAGCAGTTATAACGGAGGGGGTAATGGCTACACCTTC. It translates to CASSYNGGGNGYTF.

The rearrangement uses TRBV28 and TRBJ2-3; D may be TRBD1 (6 bases). In germline, CDR1 is MDHEN, CDR2 SYDVKM. This CDR3 is 14 amino acids long. Trimming pared 6 bases from V and 4 bases from J, leaving 14 bases between. The CDR3 DNA reads as TGTGCCAGCAGAACGAGGGGGTACGCAGATACGCAGTATTTT. It translates to CASRTRGYADTQYF.

The V and J genes are TRBV6-6 and TRBJ2-1, with TRBD2 matching over 8 bases. CDR3 length equals 15 residues. V shed 5 bases and J 8 bases; nucleotides not matched to a gene: 11. CDR1 MNHNY and CDR2 SVGAGI come from the germline V gene (reference sequence). CDR3 amino acids: CASSTGGAGVYEQFF. The CDR3 DNA reads TGTGCCAGCAGTACCGGGGGAGCGGGAGTGTATGAGCAGTTCTTC.

The chain has TRBV13 and TRBJ2-1, with a tentative D call TRBD2 (5 bases). This CDR3 comprises 13 residues. Trimming shortened V by 0 bases and J by 9 bases, and 9 bases separated the two germline ends. Germline V gene lookup returns CDR1 PRHDT and CDR2 FYEKMQ (reference sequence). CDR3 residues: CASSLGLGLEQFF. The DNA of the CDR3 is TGTGCCAGCAGCTTAGGCCTAGGACTTGAGCAGTTCTTC.

V usage is TRBV7-2 and J usage is TRBJ2-5, with a weak D call TRBD1 (6 bases). The CDR3 has 14 residues. Between the trimmed V and J ends, which lost 3 bases and 5 bases, there was a span of 13 bases. The germline CDR1 and CDR2 sequences are SGHTA and FQGNSA. The CDR3 DNA reads TGTGCCAGCAGCTTGCAACAGGGATGGGAGACCCAGTACTTC. Its translation is CASSLQQGWETQYF.

This clone was found a few times. This chain joins TRBV28 and TRBJ1-4; D gene uncertain. Germline V lookup: CDR1 MDHEN, CDR2 SYDVKM. V lost 5 bases, J lost 8 bases, and 9 bases lay in between. CDR3 size: 12 residues. CDR3 region: CASSMVGEKLFF. The CDR3, as DNA: TGTGCCAGCAGTATGGTAGGCGAAAAACTGTTTTTT.

A note on this clone: Relative to the germline gene, one junction end is altered; a read error may explain this. The rearrangement uses TRBV7-7 and TRBJ2-1, with 10 bases fitting TRBD2. Germline CDR1 SSHAT, CDR2 FNYEAQ (reference sequence). CDR3 length equals 16 residues. The CDR3 DNA reads as TGTGCTAGCAGCCTCCGAGCGGGAGGGCCGACCAATGAGCAGTTCTTC. This sequence encodes CASSLRAGGPTNEQFF.